The 20 T cell receptor beta chains below all came from one sample that was sequenced in a study of Graves' ophthalmopathy and Graves' hyperthyroidism. The study amplified TCR beta CDR3 regions using RNA transcripts. The first round was an RT-PCR with HTBI primers, and the second round was a multiplex PCR. TCRdb passed the multiplex PCR reads through MiXCR, listing each CDR3 protein once. The table lists about 700,000 distinct CDR3 sequences, about 38% of them singletons. Sequencing was done on a sample of peripheral blood. These receptors were collected from an adult man with Graves' ophthalmopathy.

This clonotype has only one observation. A read error may account for a junction end that differs from germline. The chain employs TRBV4-1 and TRBJ2-6; tentative D call: TRBD2 (5 bases). This CDR3 contains 14 residues. Per the germline V gene, CDR1 is MGHRA and CDR2 is YSYEKL. Here the CDR3 reads CASSPSSEANVLTF. In DNA, the CDR3 is TGTGCCAGCAGCCCTAGCTCTGAGGCCAACGTCCTGACTTTC.

The chain recombines TRBV25-1 with TRBJ2-5; 12 bases match TRBD2. The CDR3 is 16 residues long. The germline V gene encodes CDR1 MGHDK and CDR2 SYGVNS. Losses at the gene ends were 5 bases for V and 4 bases for J; bases not matched to a gene: 8. The CDR3 reads CASSPRLAGERETQYF. CDR3 sequence (DNA): TGTGCCAGCAGTCCTCGACTAGCGGGGGAGCGAGAGACCCAGTACTTC.

In its sample, this clonotype was seen many times. In nucleotides, the CDR3 is TGTGCCAGCAGCGGCGGACGGATGAGGCCCCAGCATTTT. This codes for CASSGGRMRPQHF. The rearrangement joins TRBV6-6 to TRBJ1-5; D uncertain. This CDR3 is built from 13 residues. Trimming cost V 6 bases and J 9 bases, with 15 bases left between them. Germline CDR1 is MNHNY and CDR2 is SVGAGI (reference sequence).

This clonotype was seen a handful of times. V gene TRBV12-3 or TRBV12-4 combines with J gene TRBJ2-5; D perhaps matches TRBD1 (6 bases). The CDR3 spans 17 residues. Trimming pared 2 bases from V and 0 bases from J, leaving 16 bases between. The CDR3 reads CASSLFVGAMYQETQYF. For the CDR3, the DNA is TGTGCCAGCAGTTTATTTGTGGGGGCGATGTACCAAGAGACCCAGTACTTC.

This clonotype appeared a few times. This could be a read error, since a much larger clone is one nucleotide away. V and J are TRBV5-1 and TRBJ1-2, with 9 bases aligning to TRBD1. Germline loops: CDR1 SGHRS, CDR2 YFSETQ. This CDR3 has 14 residues. For the CDR3, the DNA is TGCGCCAGCAGTCAGGGACAGGGAAACTATGGCTGCACCTTC. This sequence encodes CASSQGQGNYGCTF. Based on the CDR3 plus reference TRBV5-1 and TRBJ1-2, the full variable domain is KAGVTQTPRYLIKTRGQQVTLSCSPISGHRSVSWYQQTPGQGLQFLFEYFSETQRNKGNFPGRFSGRQFSNSRSEMNVSTLELGDSALYLCASSQGQGNYGCTFGSGTRLTVV.

Ten or more counts support this clonotype. The V and J genes are TRBV2 and TRBJ2-6, with D perhaps matching TRBD1 (6 bases). Trimming removed 8 bases from V and 4 bases from J, with 12 bases in between. The CDR3 is made up of 14 amino acids. The germline CDR1 and CDR2 sequences are SNHLY and FYNNEI. CDR3: CASAQGSGANVLTF. CDR3 DNA: TGTGCCAGCGCCCAGGGGAGCGGGGCCAACGTCCTGACTTTC.

The chain joins TRBV19 to TRBJ2-7, with 13 bases that match TRBD2. The J call could be wrong; TRBJ2-1 is a better fit for the DNA end. CDR1 is LNHDA and CDR2 is SQIVND in the germline V gene (reference sequence). The CDR3 is made up of 15 amino acids. The CDR3 DNA reads as TGTGCCACAACCCCGGGACTAGCGGGGACCAATGAGCAGTTCTTC. The encoded protein is CATTPGLAGTNEQFF.

Points on this clonotype: The germline gene is not matched at one end of the junction; a read error may be the cause. This sequence joins TRBV2 and TRBJ2-6; D is perhaps TRBD1 (5 bases). CDR3 length equals 15 residues. CDR1 SNHLY and CDR2 FYNNEI come from the germline V gene. CDR3 DNA: TGTGCCAGCAGTTACCTCCGACAGTGGGCCGACGTCCTGACTTTC. This gives the protein CASSYLRQWADVLTF.

This clonotype was detected once. Given a much more abundant clone one base away, this may be a read error. V is TRBV20-1 and J is TRBJ1-2, with D possibly TRBD1 on 5 matching bases. V was shortened by 5 bases and J by 3 bases, with 16 bases between the two germline ends. This CDR3 spans 14 amino acids. Germline loops: CDR1 DFQATT, CDR2 SNEGSKA (reference sequence). The CDR3 DNA sequence: TGCAGTGCTTTCGGGACCGCGTTAGACTATGGCTACACCTTC. It translates to CSAFGTALDYGYTF.

CDR3 DNA: TGTGCCAGCAAGCAGGGTCAGCCCCAGCATTTT. Its protein is CASKQGQPQHF. The rearrangement uses TRBV6-6 and TRBJ1-5; tentative D call: TRBD1 (5 bases). This CDR3 spans 11 amino acids. Trimming removed 7 bases at V and 6 bases at J, with 7 bases between. The V gene's germline CDR1 is MNHNY and CDR2 SVGAGI (reference sequence).

The V and J genes are TRBV20-1 and TRBJ2-2; D possibly corresponds to TRBD1 (8 bases). Trimming left V 6 bases short and J 4 bases short, with 18 bases between. The length of the CDR3 is 15 residues. The V gene's germline CDR1 is DFQATT and CDR2 SNEGSKA (reference sequence). The CDR3 bases are TGCAGTGCCACGGACAGGGCTAGCGGCACCGGGGAGCTGTTTTTT. This codes for CSATDRASGTGELFF.

Worth noting for this clonotype: A junction boundary mismatches the germline segment, possibly from a read error. V gene TRBV19 combines with J gene TRBJ1-2; D possibly corresponds to TRBD1 (6 bases). The CDR3 extends over 13 amino acids. Looked up from germline, CDR1 is LNHDA and CDR2 is SQIVND (reference sequence). CDR3 amino acids: CASSTGLNYGYTF. In DNA, the CDR3 is TGTGCCAGTAGCACAGGGCTTAACTATGGTTACACCTTC.

The rearrangement links TRBV5-1 to TRBJ2-3, with D possibly matching TRBD1 (6 bases). V was cut by 4 bases and J by 0 bases, with 12 bases left in between. The germline gives CDR1 SGHRS, CDR2 YFSETQ. The CDR3 length is 15 residues. The CDR3: CASSIGRGSTDTQYF. For the CDR3, the DNA is TGCGCCAGCAGCATAGGAAGGGGGAGCACAGATACGCAGTATTTT.

This chain uses TRBV10-3 with TRBJ2-7, with 11 bases lining up with TRBD1. The germline CDR1 and CDR2 sequences are ENHRY and SYGVKD. The V gene end was trimmed by 6 bases and the J gene end by 7 bases; junction bases not matched to a gene: 5. CDR3 length: 13 residues. The CDR3 bases are TGTGCCATCAGAAGGGGACAGGGGGAAGAGCAGTACTTC. This encodes CAIRRGQGEEQYF.

This clonotype has at least ten counts. The CDR3 bases are TGCAGTGCCAAAACTTGGGGGGAGCTGTTTTTT. Translation gives CSAKTWGELFF. This chain links TRBV20-1 with TRBJ2-2; no clear D gene. Trimming removed 6 bases at V and 8 bases at J, with 10 bases between. This CDR3 has 11 amino acids. Germline CDR1 is DFQATT and CDR2 is SNEGSKA (reference sequence).

This clonotype has only one observation. Given a much more abundant clone one base away, this may be a read error. The rearrangement links TRBV10-3 to TRBJ1-2; 8 nucleotides match TRBD1. The germline gives CDR1 ENHRY, CDR2 SYGVKD. The CDR3 totals 15 residues. CDR3: CAISPQGQVNYGCTF. DNA for the CDR3: TGTGCCATCAGTCCCCAGGGACAGGTTAACTATGGCTGCACCTTC.

The V call is TRBV7-9, the J call TRBJ2-2, with 7 nucleotides matching TRBD2. The length of the CDR3 is 13 residues. V was clipped by 5 bases and J by 6 bases; unmatched bases: 3. Germline-derived CDR1 and CDR2 are SEHNR and FQNEAQ (reference sequence). CDR3 loop: CASSRGGAGELFF. The CDR3 DNA reads as TGTGCCAGCAGCCGCGGGGGTGCCGGGGAGCTGTTTTTT.

The chain links TRBV7-2 to TRBJ2-2; D possibly corresponds to TRBD1 (6 bases). The CDR3 consists of 14 residues. V shed 5 bases and J shed 6 bases, with 13 bases lying between them. Looked up from germline, CDR1 is SGHTA and CDR2 is FQGNSA. Here the CDR3 reads CASSPGDRAGELFF. CDR3 DNA sequence: TGTGCCAGCAGCCCAGGGGATCGTGCCGGGGAGCTGTTTTTT.

With respect to this clonotype: A single base separates this from a much larger clone, so it may be a read error. This rearrangement joins TRBV10-3 to TRBJ1-5; TRBD1 matches 9 bases. With V trimmed by 3 bases and J by 5 bases, 8 bases remained unmatched. The CDR3 has 16 amino acids. Germline assignment: CDR1 ENHRY and CDR2 SYGVKD. CDR3: CAISDNFGTGYQPQHF. In DNA form, the CDR3 reads TGTGCCATCAGTGACAATTTCGGGACAGGGTATCAGCCCCAGCATTTT.

This clonotype was recorded many times. The chain is built from TRBV15 and TRBJ1-1; TRBD1 might be the D (6 bases). The CDR3 spans 15 residues. Germline V gene data show CDR1 as LNHNV and CDR2 as YYDKDF (reference sequence). The ends were cut back, 0 bases at V and 6 bases at J, with 14 bases in the middle. CDR3 in amino acids: CATSRDKMGHAEAFF. The CDR3 coding sequence is TGTGCCACCAGCAGAGATAAGATGGGACACGCTGAAGCTTTCTTT.